The 18 T cell receptor beta chains listed next were all sequenced from one sample in a study of blood T cell repertoires in COVID-19 (dated by TCRdb to 2018 to 2021). The receptor library was made with the immunoSEQ multiplex PCR assay. Entries here come from immuneACCESS through TCRdb and include only in-frame sequences with V and J called. Some clones fail to appear in such tables; in the studies checked, an unresolved V gene covers under half of the shortfall, and the cause of the remainder is unknown. This sample lists 150,000 to 200,000 clones; approximately 78% were detected once. Approximately 2.9% of the sample lies in the top ten. Sequenced: peripheral blood. The receptors were gathered from a woman of 80 years or more with active or convalescent COVID-19.

This chain's CDR3 is CATTLGTGLIFSGNTIYF. The DNA for the CDR3 is TGTGCCACCACCCTCGGGACAGGACTTATCTTCTCTGGAAACACCATATATTTT. The chain links TRBV24-1 to TRBJ1-3; 8 bases are a match to TRBD1. The CDR3 runs 18 residues. The V segment lost 8 bases and the J segment 0 bases; nucleotides outside the gene matches: 14. Per germline, CDR1 KGHDR and CDR2 SFDVKD.

The V call is TRBV28, the J call TRBJ2-7; 7 nucleotides match TRBD2. After removal of 4 bases from V and 6 bases from J, the junction contained 9 bases not matched to a gene. The germline V gene encodes CDR1 MDHEN and CDR2 SYDVKM. CDR3 size: 14 residues. The DNA for the CDR3 is TGTGCCAGCAGTTCCCAGGGAGGGTGGAGCGAGCAGTACTTC. This sequence encodes CASSSQGGWSEQYF.

This clone showed up just once. The V and J genes are TRBV3-1 (or the pseudogene TRBV3-2) and TRBJ2-7; tentatively, D is TRBD2 (6 bases). Deletions cut 3 bases from V and 0 bases from J, with 12 bases between. CDR1 LGHDT and CDR2 YNNKEL come from the germline V gene (reference sequence). The CDR3 runs 15 residues. This CDR3 reads CASSQGLASSYEQYF. The CDR3 DNA is TGTGCCAGCAGCCAGGGACTGGCGAGCTCCTACGAGCAGTACTTC.

The chain links TRBV4-2 to TRBJ2-3; 11 bases map to TRBD2. With 1 base clipped from V and 4 bases from J, the junction kept 10 bases outside the gene matches. CDR1 LGHNA and CDR2 YNFKEQ come from the germline V gene. This CDR3 comprises 18 residues. The CDR3 protein is CASSQGLSGGGRADTQYF. CDR3 coding DNA: TGTGCCAGCAGCCAAGGTCTTAGCGGGGGGGGACGGGCAGATACGCAGTATTTT.

This clone was picked up one time. V and J are TRBV6-5 and TRBJ1-1, with TRBD1 as a possible D gene (5 bases). This CDR3 region has 16 residues. CDR1 is MNHEY and CDR2 is SVGAGI in the germline V gene. V was clipped by 0 bases and J by 2 bases, with 13 bases between them. The CDR3 DNA sequence: TGTGCCAGCAGTTACTCGTGGGGCGCTCCCAACACTGAAGCTTTCTTT. It is translated as CASSYSWGAPNTEAFF.

The chain uses TRBV28 and TRBJ1-4, with a possible D match to TRBD1 (5 bases). Germline CDR1 reads MDHEN; CDR2 reads SYDVKM. Trimming left V 3 bases short and J 6 bases short, with 17 bases between. This CDR3 is 16 amino acids long. The CDR3 region is CASSFGLGGGHEKLFF. The CDR3, as DNA: TGTGCCAGCAGTTTCGGCCTTGGGGGGGGACATGAAAAACTGTTTTTT.

The V gene is TRBV7-5, the J gene TRBJ2-3; the table calls TRBD2, which could not be checked here. TRBV7-5 is reported as a pseudogene. CDR3 length: 20 residues. The CDR3: CARSLTSRGGDDSDPDTQYF. The CDR3 coding sequence is TGTGCCAGAAGCTTGACATCGCGGGGGGGGGACGACAGCGACCCAGATACGCAGTATTTT.

V gene TRBV24-1 combines with J gene TRBJ2-1; 8 positions agree with TRBD1. Germline CDR1 is KGHDR and CDR2 is SFDVKD. After removal of 10 bases from V and 7 bases from J, the junction contained 14 bases not matched to a gene. The CDR3 sequence is 15 residues long. The CDR3 nucleotides read TGTGCCACAGGTCTCCGGGACAGGTCGACTAATGAGCAGTTCTTC. Residues: CATGLRDRSTNEQFF.

The rearrangement uses TRBV7-9 and TRBJ1-5, with TRBD1 as a possible D gene (6 bases). The CDR3 contains 14 residues. Trimming removed 5 bases from V and 0 bases from J, with 8 bases in between. Germline-derived CDR1 and CDR2 are SEHNR and FQNEAQ (reference sequence). CDR3 nucleotide sequence: TGTGCCAGCAGCCGGACAGATAGCAATCAGCCCCAGCATTTT. Its translation is CASSRTDSNQPQHF.

This clone was seen a few times. The chain joins TRBV7-9 to TRBJ2-5, with D maybe TRBD1 (6 bases). The CDR3 consists of 15 residues. V lost 5 bases and J 2 bases, leaving 15 bases between the germline ends. Germline V gene sequence: CDR1 SEHNR, CDR2 FQNEAQ (reference sequence). The CDR3 DNA follows: TGTGCCAGCAGCCGGGACATAGCCCATCAAGAGACCCAGTACTTC. Translated, it gives CASSRDIAHQETQYF.

A few counts support this clone. The CDR3 DNA is TGTGCCAGCAGTCGGGACAACGGTGAAAAACTGTTTTTT. Translation: CASSRDNGEKLFF. The V call is TRBV6-2 or TRBV6-3, the J call TRBJ1-4; D might be TRBD1 (6 bases). From germline, CDR1 is MNHEY and CDR2 SVGEGT. V lost 5 bases and J 7 bases, leaving 11 bases between the germline ends. The CDR3 runs 13 residues.

The V call is TRBV3-1 (or the pseudogene TRBV3-2), the J call TRBJ1-2, with 7 bases fitting TRBD1. V lost 10 bases and J lost 8; bases outside the gene matches: 10. This CDR3 spans 12 amino acids. The germline CDR1 and CDR2 sequences are LGHDT and YNNKEL (reference sequence). The CDR3 protein is CATADRERGYTF. The CDR3 nucleotides are TGTGCCACCGCCGACAGGGAAAGGGGCTACACCTTC.

V usage is TRBV18 and J usage is TRBJ2-7; no clear D. CDR1 KGHSH and CDR2 LQKENI come from the germline V gene. With 0 bases removed from V and 6 bases from J, the gap between germline ends came to 6 bases. The CDR3 totals 12 residues. This CDR3 reads CASSPPLSEQYF. CDR3 in DNA: TGTGCCAGCTCACCACCGTTATCCGAGCAGTACTTC.

The chain couples TRBV19 to TRBJ1-1; no clear D. This CDR3 contains 13 residues. Germline V gives CDR1 LNHDA, CDR2 SQIVND (reference sequence). The ends were cut back, 3 bases at V and 10 bases at J, with 15 bases in the middle. The CDR3 reads CASSIVPGEGAFF. As DNA, the CDR3 is TGTGCCAGTAGTATCGTCCCCGGGGAGGGAGCTTTCTTT.

This chain connects TRBV5-1 to TRBJ2-3, with 7 bases identical to TRBD1. The germline CDR1 and CDR2 sequences are SGHRS and YFSETQ. V gave up 5 bases and J gave up 7 bases; unmatched junction bases: 10. This CDR3 is 14 amino acids long. The CDR3 here is CASRSGTVTYTQYF. CDR3 coding DNA: TGCGCCAGCAGATCCGGGACAGTTACTTATACGCAGTATTTT.

The chain combines TRBV9 with TRBJ2-3; D is ambiguous. Germline CDR1 reads SGDLS; CDR2 reads YYNGEE. The CDR3 covers 13 residues. The V end lost 0 bases, the J end lost 6 bases, and 8 bases lay between the germline ends. Here the CDR3 reads CASSVGFRDTQYF. The CDR3 coding sequence is TGTGCCAGCAGCGTAGGTTTCAGGGATACGCAGTATTTT.

This clone has more than one count but fewer than ten. The gene calls are TRBV19 and TRBJ1-6, with 9 positions matching TRBD1. This CDR3 is built from 20 residues. Looked up from germline, CDR1 is LNHDA and CDR2 is SQIVND (reference sequence). V shed 8 bases and J 0 bases; nucleotides not matched to a gene: 17. The CDR3 region is CASLGTAGQGFSSYNSPLHF. CDR3 DNA: TGTGCCAGTCTCGGGACCGCGGGACAGGGTTTCAGCTCCTATAATTCACCCCTCCACTTT.

The chain carries TRBV11-2 and TRBJ1-3; 8 bases match TRBD1. J was trimmed by 10 bases and V by 5 bases; bases with no gene match: 7. This CDR3 spans 13 amino acids. From germline, CDR1 is SGHAT and CDR2 FQNNGV. CDR3 protein: CASSGGQGGTIYF. DNA for the CDR3: TGTGCCAGCAGCGGAGGACAGGGAGGGACCATATATTTT.